The next 11 T cell receptor beta chains were all read from a single sample in a study of blood T cells in healthy people across ages. Through a sample-barcoded 5' primer and a J-beta primer mix, a second PCR was run for about 6 to 11 cycles. TCRdb reprocessed the 5' RACE reads via MiXCR and lists one record per CDR3 protein. This sample has approximately 880,000 distinct CDR3 sequences, with around 46% found just once. The sequenced sample consisted of blood. These receptors came from a man aged 25 to 45 in good health.

On this clonotype: The junction and the germline gene differ at one end; a read error may be behind it. The chain carries TRBV7-9 and TRBJ2-7; 7 bases align to TRBD2. The CDR3 contains 14 residues. CDR1 and CDR2 from the germline V gene are SEHNR and FQNEAQ (reference sequence). The chain's CDR3 is CASGLTPGLPEQYF. The CDR3 nucleotides are TGTGCCAGCGGCTTAACGCCGGGACTACCCGAGCAGTACTTC.

In this sample, this clonotype turned up once. The V gene is TRBV6-5, the J gene TRBJ2-7; 8 bases map to TRBD2. The CDR3 length is 14 residues. With 6 bases clipped from V and 5 bases from J, the junction kept 9 bases outside the gene matches. Looked up from germline, CDR1 is MNHEY and CDR2 is SVGAGI. DNA of the CDR3: TGTGCCAGCAGATCGGGACTAGAGAAGAACGAGCAGTACTTC. Protein product: CASRSGLEKNEQYF.

This clonotype was counted a few times. The chain joins TRBV11-2 to TRBJ2-1; 7 bases are a match to TRBD2. Looked up from germline, CDR1 is SGHAT and CDR2 is FQNNGV. Germline trimming cut 2 bases from V and 1 base from J; bases unmatched to any gene: 5. CDR3 length equals 16 residues. The CDR3 loop reads CASSLRGDRSYNEQFF. The CDR3 DNA follows: TGTGCCAGCAGCTTACGGGGGGACCGTTCCTACAATGAGCAGTTCTTC.

The V gene is TRBV24-1, the J gene TRBJ2-3; 14 positions match TRBD2. J was trimmed by 6 bases and V by 1 base; bases with no gene match: 5. The CDR3 runs 17 residues. Germline lookup yields CDR1 KGHDR and CDR2 SFDVKD. The CDR3 reads CATSDFPGLAGGDTQYF. CDR3 coding DNA: TGTGCCACCAGTGATTTCCCTGGACTAGCGGGGGGTGATACGCAGTATTTT.

The V gene is TRBV7-9, the J gene TRBJ1-2; 9 bases are shared with TRBD1. This CDR3 spans 14 amino acids. After removal of 7 bases from V and 2 bases from J, the junction contained 5 bases not matched to a gene. Germline values: CDR1 SEHNR, CDR2 FQNEAQ (reference sequence). The CDR3 DNA reads TGTGCCAGCACTCGACAGGGGGAAAACTATGGCTACACCTTC. Residues: CASTRQGENYGYTF.

V is TRBV5-1 and J is TRBJ2-5; D is unresolved. Judging by the DNA end, TRBJ2-1 fits better; the J call may be wrong. The CDR3 contains 12 residues. Per the germline V gene, CDR1 is SGHRS and CDR2 is YFSETQ. CDR3 residues: CASSLDQETQFF. Here the CDR3 DNA reads TGCGCCAGCAGCTTGGATCAAGAGACCCAGTTCTTC.

This clonotype turned up a few times. V usage is TRBV29-1 and J usage is TRBJ1-1, with 7 bases fitting TRBD1. The CDR3 is made up of 12 amino acids. Trimming took 7 bases from V and 0 from J; bases not matched to a gene: 2. Germline-derived CDR1 and CDR2 are SQVTM and ANQGSEA. The CDR3 reads CSADRVNTEAFF. The CDR3 DNA follows: TGCAGCGCCGACAGGGTGAACACTGAAGCTTTCTTT.

The V gene is TRBV20-1, the J gene TRBJ1-5; D gene uncertain. Trimming cost V 6 bases and J 0 bases, with 15 bases left between them. This CDR3 is built from 15 residues. Per germline, CDR1 DFQATT and CDR2 SNEGSKA (reference sequence). The CDR3 sequence is CSATPSGYSNQPQHF. CDR3 sequence (DNA): TGCAGTGCCACACCCTCCGGTTATAGCAATCAGCCCCAGCATTTT.

The rearrangement links TRBV29-1 to TRBJ2-5, with TRBD1 matching 11 bases. The germline gives CDR1 SQVTM, CDR2 ANQGSEA. This CDR3 comprises 15 residues. V gave up 7 bases and J gave up 5 bases; unmatched junction bases: 12. The CDR3 bases are TGCAGCGCAGAGGGGGGACAGGGGGGCATGGAGACCCAGTACTTC. It is translated as CSAEGGQGGMETQYF.

This clonotype was seen only a few times. The chain carries TRBV5-1 and TRBJ2-3; D may be TRBD2 (7 bases). CDR1 is SGHRS and CDR2 is YFSETQ in the germline V gene. The CDR3 covers 15 residues. V was clipped by 0 bases and J by 2 bases, with 10 bases between them. Here the CDR3 DNA reads TGCGCCAGCAGCTTGGAGGGGGGGATCACAGATACGCAGTATTTT. It yields the protein CASSLEGGITDTQYF.

This clonotype was observed once. The rearrangement uses TRBV4-3 and TRBJ2-7; weak D call: TRBD1 (5 bases). V lost 3 bases to trimming and J lost 6 bases, with 18 bases between them. The CDR3 has 15 amino acids. Germline loops: CDR1 LGHNA, CDR2 YSLEER. The CDR3 bases are TGCGCCAGCAGCCAGGGGCCTGACCTTTACGGCGAGCAGTACTTC. Protein product: CASSQGPDLYGEQYF.